The entry that follows covers one T cell receptor (beta chain) sequence. The antigen is unknown. At one end the junction does not follow the germline gene, possibly because of a read error. The data were taken from a study of cytomegalovirus exposure and HLA in healthy donors. The study, taken as a whole, reports: Within the data, a cluster of highly shared sequence variants was likely a sequencing artifact. According to an earlier analysis, most TCR beta V segments yielded productive rearrangements about 90% or about 30% of the time.

This CDR3 spans 19 amino acids. Germline CDR1 reads MGHRA; CDR2 reads YSYEKL. The primer mix had 60 Vbeta and 13 Jbeta primers. Libraries were prepared by immunoSEQ multiplex PCR; TCRdb keeps only in-frame clonotypes and omits some of them. Seen here are approximately 140,000 clones, about 79% observed once, and the top ten hold roughly 4.2%. The material sequenced was PBMCs. The chain recombines TRBV4-1 with TRBJ1-1; 12 bases are a match to TRBD1. The sequence derives from a middle-aged man in good health and CMV-seropositive. The DNA of the CDR3 is TGCGCCAGCAGCGGAACGGGACAGGGGGCGCGCGGCACGGTCACTGAAGCTTCCTTT. It specifies CASSGTGQGARGTVTEASF.